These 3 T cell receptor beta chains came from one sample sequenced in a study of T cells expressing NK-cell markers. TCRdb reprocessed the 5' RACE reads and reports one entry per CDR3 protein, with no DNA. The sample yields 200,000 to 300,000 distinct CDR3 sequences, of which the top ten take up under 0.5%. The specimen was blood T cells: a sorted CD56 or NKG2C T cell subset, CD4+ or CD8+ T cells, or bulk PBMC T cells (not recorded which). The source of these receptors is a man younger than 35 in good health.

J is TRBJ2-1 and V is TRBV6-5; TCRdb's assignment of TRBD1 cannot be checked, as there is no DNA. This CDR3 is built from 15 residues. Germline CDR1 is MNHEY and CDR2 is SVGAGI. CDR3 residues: CASSHALPSTGRQFF.

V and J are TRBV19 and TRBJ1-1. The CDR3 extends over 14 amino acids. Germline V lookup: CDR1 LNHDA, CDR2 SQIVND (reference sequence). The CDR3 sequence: CASSIVVGYTEAFF.

The CDR3 sequence: CASSLRTGGWETQYF. The chain couples TRBV5-5 to TRBJ2-5; no DNA is available, so the TRBD1 call from TCRdb remains unchecked. This CDR3 is 15 amino acids long. Germline values: CDR1 SGHKS, CDR2 YYEKEE (reference sequence).